A single sample is the source of the 12 T cell receptor beta chains below, sequenced in a study of T cell clonality in common variable immunodeficiency. Profiling relied on immunoSEQ multiplex PCR, and the TCRdb table lists in-frame clones only, not all of them. Listed for the sample are around 57,000 clones, none seen a single time. Sequenced input: peripheral blood mononuclear cells. These receptors came from a person aged 18 to 75 in good health.

This clone was picked up many times. The sequenced fragment ends 3 residues before the CDR3 boundary, so the rest is inferred from the germline J gene. The chain joins TRBV6-2 or TRBV6-3 to TRBJ2-1; 11 nucleotides line up with TRBD1. CDR3 length: 14 residues. Germline V gene lookup returns CDR1 MNHEY and CDR2 SVGEGT. The CDR3 reads CTTSRTGGLNEQFF. Incomplete CDR3 DNA: TGTACCACCTCGAGGACAGGGGGCTTGAATGAG.

This clone was seen a handful of times. The CDR3 is cut off 3 residues early in the read; its end comes from the germline J gene. Different DNA sequences within this sample yield the same CDR3. The chain carries TRBV7-9 and TRBJ1-2; D remains ambiguous. V dropped 6 bases and J dropped 2 bases, with 16 bases sitting between them. CDR3 size: 15 residues. Per the germline V gene, CDR1 is SEHNR and CDR2 is FQNEAQ (reference sequence). The sequenced CDR3 bases are TGTGCCAGCAGGAAAAAAGCGGACGGAAACTATGGC. Translating it yields CASRKKADGNYG. The entire CDR3 protein is CASRKKADGNYGYTF.

This clone appeared many times. Read coverage stops 3 residues before the CDR3 terminus; the germline J gene supplies the remainder. V is TRBV5-1 and J is TRBJ2-5; possibly TRBD1 for D (6 bases). From germline, CDR1 is SGHRS and CDR2 YFSETQ. Trimming removed 0 bases at V and 1 base at J, with 7 bases between. The CDR3 sequence is 14 residues long. Incomplete CDR3 DNA: TGCGCCAGCAGCTTGGGGACAGCCCAAGAGACC. This gives the protein CASSLGTAQET. The CDR3, in full, reads CASSLGTAQETQYF.

In the case of this clone: The junction departs from germline at one end; a sequencing error may be responsible. With the read ending 3 residues before the CDR3 end, the germline J gene is used to fill in that end. The rearrangement uses TRBV18 and TRBJ2-2; a weak D match, TRBD1 (5 bases). The CDR3 sequence is 14 residues long. The germline CDR1 and CDR2 sequences are KGHSH and LQKENI. The covered CDR3 bases are TGCGCCAGCTCACCAAGGACAACAAATGAAAAG. It yields the protein CASSPRTTNEK. The full CDR3 reads CASSPRTTNEKLFF.

Many counts were recorded for this clone. The CDR3 is cut off 3 residues early in the read; its end comes from the germline J gene. This sequence joins TRBV20-1 and TRBJ2-1, with D possibly TRBD2 on 6 matching bases. Trimming shortened V by 6 bases and J by 6 bases, and 18 bases separated the two germline ends. Per the germline V gene, CDR1 is DFQATT and CDR2 is SNEGSKA (reference sequence). CDR3 size: 14 residues. Incomplete CDR3 DNA: TGCAGTGCAAACCGGGACTGGAACTCCAATGAG. It yields the protein CSANRDWNSNE. The CDR3, in full, reads CSANRDWNSNEQFF.

This clone came up many times. The read falls 3 residues short of the CDR3 end, and the missing part is taken from the germline J gene. V and J are TRBV20-1 and TRBJ2-3; TRBD1 matches 7 bases. Germline V CDR1 and CDR2: DFQATT, SNEGSKA (reference sequence). The CDR3 extends over 15 amino acids. The V segment lost 5 bases and the J segment 5 bases; nucleotides outside the gene matches: 13. The part of the CDR3 DNA that was read is TGCAGTGCTCCTATGACAGGGTCTACGGGAGATACG. This translates into CSAPMTGSTGDT. The CDR3 reads in full as CSAPMTGSTGDTQYF.

In its sample, this clone was seen many times. The DNA ends 3 residues before the CDR3 does, and the rest of the CDR3 is filled in from the germline J gene. This chain joins TRBV20-1 and TRBJ1-1; possibly TRBD1 for D (5 bases). CDR3 length: 14 residues. Germline CDR1 DFQATT, CDR2 SNEGSKA (reference sequence). Trimming cost V 0 bases and J 6 bases, with 14 bases left between them. The covered CDR3 bases are TGCAGTGCTAGAGAACGGGGGAGTATCGCTGAA. Translated: CSARERGSIAE. The whole CDR3 reads CSARERGSIAEAFF.

Note on this clone: The read falls 3 residues short of the CDR3 end, and the missing part is taken from the germline J gene. The chain couples TRBV7-2 to TRBJ1-6, with D perhaps matching TRBD1 (5 bases). This CDR3 has 15 amino acids. Between the trimmed V and J ends, which lost 4 bases and 5 bases, there was a span of 12 bases. Germline V gives CDR1 SGHTA, CDR2 FQGNSA. CDR3 sequence: CASSSLQADNSPLHF. The sequenced CDR3 bases are TGTGCCAGCAGCTCCTTACAGGCCGATAATTCACCC.

The CDR3 is CSANLAGNYEQYF. Partial CDR3 DNA: TGCAGTGCCAACCTAGCGGGCAACTACGAG. The chain joins TRBV20-1 to TRBJ2-7; 8 bases fit TRBD2. The observed sequence ends 3 residues before the CDR3 terminus, with the missing tail filled in from the germline J gene. This CDR3 has 13 residues. V lost 6 bases to trimming and J lost 3 bases; unmatched junction nucleotides: 7. The germline V gene encodes CDR1 DFQATT and CDR2 SNEGSKA (reference sequence).

The table lists this clone with many counts. The observed sequence ends 3 residues before the CDR3 terminus, with the missing tail filled in from the germline J gene. The chain has TRBV7-7 and TRBJ2-5; 7 bases fit TRBD1. Germline assignment: CDR1 SSHAT and CDR2 FNYEAQ (reference sequence). V gave up 1 base and J gave up 1 base; unmatched junction bases: 3. This CDR3 region has 15 residues. Partial CDR3 DNA: TGTGCCAGCAGCTTAGGGGGACAGCCCCAAGAGACC. Translation gives CASSLGGQPQET. The entire CDR3 protein is CASSLGGQPQETQYF. Full variable domain (rest looked up from reference TRBV7-7 and TRBJ2-5): GAGVSQSPRYKVTKRGQDVTLRCDPISSHATLYWYQQALGQGPEFLTYFNYEAQPDKSGLPSDRFSAERPEGSISTLTIQRTEQRDSAMYRCASSLGGQPQETQYFGPGTRLLVL.

This clone was observed many times. From the germline J gene comes the end of the CDR3, since the read stops 3 residues before it. The gene calls are TRBV19 and TRBJ2-3; 15 bases align to TRBD2. After removal of 3 bases from V and 3 bases from J, the junction contained 1 base not matched to a gene. This CDR3 is built from 16 residues. Germline V gene sequence: CDR1 LNHDA, CDR2 SQIVND (reference sequence). CDR3 loop: CASSIGTSGGTDTQYF. The sequenced part of the CDR3 DNA is TGTGCCAGTAGTATTGGGACTAGCGGGGGGACAGATACG.

This clone was seen many times. The read stops 3 residues short of the end of the CDR3; the missing end is completed from the germline J gene. The chain employs TRBV7-2 and TRBJ2-5; 8 nucleotides line up with TRBD1. V trimming: 5 bases; J trimming: 4 bases; junction bases outside the gene matches: 6. The CDR3 extends over 14 amino acids. The germline CDR1 and CDR2 sequences are SGHTA and FQGNSA. The sequenced CDR3 bases are TGTGCCAGCAGCCGGACAGGGAGAGGAGAGACC. Its translation is CASSRTGRGET. The entire CDR3 sequence reads CASSRTGRGETQYF.